This TCR beta chain originates from a study of T cells in localized non-small cell lung cancer. This clone has only one observation. Germline values: CDR1 LNHDA, CDR2 SQIVND (reference sequence). CDR3 length: 16 residues. Trimming stripped 9 bases from V and 0 bases from J, with 15 bases between. Here immunoSEQ multiplex PCR was the method, and the copy in TCRdb shows in-frame clones only, minus some. The sample holds 30,000 or so clones, 85% to 90% seen once. The sample consisted of peripheral blood, taken before any cancer treatment. The chain uses TRBV19 and TRBJ1-6; D gene ambiguous. The receptor comes from an older female donor with stage III squamous cell lung carcinoma. Here the CDR3 DNA reads TGTGCCAGCGGCGATCCCCGTAGCTCCTATAATTCACCCCTCCACTTT. Translating it yields CASGDPRSSYNSPLHF.